This is a list of T cell receptor beta chains from one sample in a study of cytomegalovirus exposure and HLA in healthy donors. TCRdb keeps only in-frame clones here, not all; method: immunoSEQ multiplex PCR. The sample holds 150,000 to 200,000 clones, roughly 80% seen once. Sequencing used PBMCs. The source of these receptors is a female donor in good health and CMV-seronegative. Both conserved end residues are part of each CDR3. The order of the fields is V gene, D gene, J gene, clone size, CDR3 DNA, CDR3 protein. The D gene is left open where the match is weak. Clone sizes are given selectively: once, few, many, or a class where the clone is expanded.

TRBV9,TRBD1,TRBJ2-7,NA,TGTGCCAGCAGCGTTACAGGGGGCAGTTACGAGCAGTACTTC,CASSVTGGSYEQYF
TRBV15,NA,TRBJ1-4,NA,TGTGCCACCAGCAGAGAGGGGCAGGTCAATGAAAAACTGTTTTTT,CATSREGQVNEKLFF
TRBV28,TRBD1,TRBJ1-1,NA,TGTGCCAGCAGTCAACAGGGGGCGACTGAAGCTTTCTTT,CASSQQGATEAFF
TRBV7-8,NA,TRBJ2-7,NA,TGTGCCAGCAGCTTAGTACTAGAACCCTACGAGCAGTACTTC,CASSLVLEPYEQYF
TRBV6-5,TRBD2,TRBJ2-2,NA,TGTGCCAGCAGTTACTCTAGCGGGGCTAACACCGGGGAGCTGTTTTTT,CASSYSSGANTGELFF
TRBV4-1,TRBD1,TRBJ2-1,NA,TGCGCCAGCAGCCGCCCGGGACAGGGGAACTACAATGAGCAGTTCTTC,CASSRPGQGNYNEQFF
TRBV7-9,NA,TRBJ2-1,NA,TGTGCCAGCAGCGGGATTAGCGCGAGCTCCTACAATGAGCAGTTCTTC,CASSGISASSYNEQFF
TRBV5-1,NA,TRBJ1-1,NA,TGCGCCAGCAGCTTCGCACAGAAGAACACTGAAGCTTTCTTT,CASSFAQKNTEAFF
TRBV9,TRBD1,TRBJ1-3,NA,TGTGCCAGCAGCGCCGGGACAGGGGCTGGAAACACCATATATTTT,CASSAGTGAGNTIYF
TRBV7-8,TRBD1,TRBJ1-5,NA,TGTGCCAGCAGCTTACAAACAGGGGGCGGTCAGCCCCAGCATTTT,CASSLQTGGGQPQHF
TRBV7-8,NA,TRBJ2-2,once,TGTGCCAGCAGCTTAGGTACGAACACCGGGGAGCTGTTTTTT,CASSLGTNTGELFF
TRBV9,NA,TRBJ1-4,NA,TGTGCCAGTGGGGTTCGGGGTACAACTAATGAAAAACTGTTTTTT,CASGVRGTTNEKLFF
TRBV6-6,TRBD1,TRBJ2-6,once,TGTGCCAGCAGTTCCCCAGACAGGGCTGGGGCCAACGTCCTGACTTTC,CASSSPDRAGANVLTF
TRBV5-4,NA,TRBJ1-2,NA,TGTGCCAGCAGTTACTCCGGGAACTATGGCTACACCTTC,CASSYSGNYGYTF
TRBV29-1,NA,TRBJ1-2,NA,TGCAGCGTTGATGAGGCCAGCCTAGGCGGCTATGGCTACACCTTC,CSVDEASLGGYGYTF
TRBV7-9,TRBD1,TRBJ1-2,NA,TGTGCCAGCAGCTTGGGGGGACAGGGGGCGACTGGCTACACCTTC,CASSLGGQGATGYTF